The next 16 T cell receptor beta chains were all read from a single sample in a study of T cells in Graves' hyperthyroidism and ophthalmopathy. RNA transcripts served as the template for amplifying TCR beta CDR3 regions. When the TCR CDR3 underwent first-round RT-PCR, the HTBI primer set was used. TCRdb reprocessed the multiplex PCR reads via MiXCR and lists one record per CDR3 protein. The table has hundreds of thousands of distinct CDR3 sequences, around 21% seen once. Sequenced sample: blood. These receptors were collected from a man aged 25 to 40 with Graves' ophthalmopathy.

The rearrangement links TRBV2 to TRBJ2-5; D is perhaps TRBD1 (5 bases). Germline loops: CDR1 SNHLY, CDR2 FYNNEI. This CDR3 region has 12 residues. Trimming took 6 bases from V and 2 from J, leaving 7 bases between them. The CDR3 DNA follows: TGTGCCAGCAGGACAGTTCAAGAGACCCAGTACTTC. Its translation: CASRTVQETQYF.

This clonotype was found a few times. The chain has TRBV29-1 and TRBJ2-3; D is possibly TRBD2 (5 bases). The CDR3 spans 10 residues. The V and J ends lost 7 bases and 5 bases respectively, with 7 bases between them. Germline loops: CDR1 SQVTM, CDR2 ANQGSEA. The CDR3 nucleotides read TGCAGCGCCGAGGGAGATACGCAGTATTTT. Protein: CSAEGDTQYF.

The rearrangement uses TRBV6-1 and TRBJ2-1; 8 bases map to TRBD2. The CDR3 is 17 residues long. CDR1 is MNHNS and CDR2 is SASEGT in the germline V gene. V lost 2 bases, J lost 3 bases, and 9 bases stayed unmatched. The CDR3 DNA follows: TGTGCCAGCAGTGAAACCGGGACTAGAAACAACTACAATGAGCAGTTCTTC. Translation gives CASSETGTRNNYNEQFF.

This clonotype turned up a few times. Here the CDR3 reads CASSLRGAVGYTF. The DNA of the CDR3 is TGTGCCAGCAGCTTGAGGGGTGCGGTAGGCTACACCTTC. The gene calls are TRBV5-8 and TRBJ1-2; D possibly corresponds to TRBD1 (5 bases). CDR1 SGHTS and CDR2 YDEGEE come from the germline V gene. The CDR3 extends over 13 amino acids. Trimming stripped 1 base from V and 8 bases from J, with 12 bases between.

This clonotype was counted between two and nine times. Here the CDR3 DNA reads TGCAGTGCTTTATCAGGCCTCCTGGCCACTGAAGCTTTCTTT. Residues: CSALSGLLATEAFF. This chain joins TRBV20-1 and TRBJ1-1; D is ambiguous. Germline loops: CDR1 DFQATT, CDR2 SNEGSKA (reference sequence). With 5 bases removed from V and 4 bases from J, the gap between germline ends came to 17 bases. The CDR3 spans 14 residues.

CDR3 nucleotides: TGTGCCAGCAGCGTTACAGCGGGAGGTGGAGAAGAGACCCAGTACTTC. As protein: CASSVTAGGGEETQYF. The chain is built from TRBV9 and TRBJ2-5; 9 positions agree with TRBD2. CDR1 SGDLS and CDR2 YYNGEE come from the germline V gene. The CDR3 covers 16 residues. The trim removed 2 bases at V and 3 bases at J, leaving 8 bases unmatched.

This clonotype has at least ten counts. An end of the junction does not agree with germline; a read error may underlie this. The chain carries TRBV3-1 and TRBJ1-1; no clear D. The germline V gene encodes CDR1 LGHDT and CDR2 YNNKEL (reference sequence). The CDR3 has 14 amino acids. This chain's CDR3 is CASSQKSGNAEAFF. As DNA, the CDR3 is TGTGCCAGCAGCCAAAAAAGTGGGAACGCTGAAGCTTTCTTT.

The chain couples TRBV20-1 to TRBJ2-3, with TRBD2 matching 8 bases. Germline CDR1 DFQATT, CDR2 SNEGSKA (reference sequence). CDR3 length: 16 residues. V lost 5 bases, J lost 2 bases, and 12 bases stayed unmatched. The CDR3 sequence is CSAFDSGTRSTDTQYF. The CDR3 DNA sequence: TGCAGTGCTTTTGATTCCGGGACTAGATCCACAGATACGCAGTATTTT.

This clonotype was counted only a few times. The chain has TRBV28 and TRBJ1-2; the match to TRBD1 covers 7 bases. Germline-derived CDR1 and CDR2 are MDHEN and SYDVKM. J gave up 1 base and V 4 bases, and 12 bases lay outside the gene matches. This CDR3 is 17 amino acids long. The CDR3 DNA sequence: TGTGCCAGCAGTTCCCATTGGGCGACAGGGAGTAACTATGGCTACACCTTC. This codes for CASSSHWATGSNYGYTF.

This clonotype has more than one count but fewer than ten. This chain connects TRBV20-1 to TRBJ1-6, with a possible D match to TRBD1 (6 bases). V lost 5 bases and J lost 8, with 10 bases in between. The CDR3 consists of 12 residues. CDR1 and CDR2 from the germline V gene are DFQATT and SNEGSKA (reference sequence). CDR3 coding DNA: TGCAGTGCTCGACAGGAAGATTCACCCCTCCACTTT. Translating it yields CSARQEDSPLHF.

This clonotype was counted at least ten times. This chain links TRBV11-2 with TRBJ1-1; D is unresolved. V lost 5 bases, J lost 1 base, and 11 bases lay in between. This CDR3 contains 14 residues. Germline lookup yields CDR1 SGHAT and CDR2 FQNNGV. The CDR3 protein is CASSLSDGNTEAFF. In DNA, the CDR3 is TGTGCCAGCAGCCTATCGGACGGGAACACTGAAGCTTTCTTT.

The chain has TRBV28 and TRBJ1-2; 7 bases are shared with TRBD1. This CDR3 is built from 14 residues. The germline V gene has CDR1 MDHEN and CDR2 SYDVKM. With 4 bases clipped from V and 6 bases from J, the junction kept 8 bases outside the gene matches. The CDR3, as DNA: TGTGCCAGCAGTTGGGGGGCAGGGGGAAATGGCTACACCTTC. Its translation is CASSWGAGGNGYTF.

Remarks on this clonotype: This may stem from a read error, because a much larger clone lies one nucleotide away. The V and J genes are TRBV11-2 and TRBJ2-7; D uncertain. CDR1 SGHAT and CDR2 FQNNGV come from the germline V gene. V lost 5 bases and J 0 bases, leaving 11 bases between the germline ends. CDR3 size: 14 residues. This CDR3 reads CASSASTDSYEQYF. CDR3 bases: TGTGCCAGCAGCGCCTCGACTGACTCCTACGAGCAGTACTTC. Complete variable domain (other parts from reference TRBV11-2 and TRBJ2-7): EAGVAQSPRYKIIEKRQSVAFWCNPISGHATLYWYQQILGQGPKLLIQFQNNGVVDDSQLPKDRFSAERLKGVDSTLKIQPAKLEDSAVYLCASSASTDSYEQYFGPGTRLTVT.

This clonotype was seen only a few times. The chain combines TRBV20-1 with TRBJ2-3, with 7 bases aligning to TRBD2. CDR1 is DFQATT, CDR2 SNEGSKA, per germline (reference sequence). CDR3 length: 15 amino acids. Unmatched junction bases numbered 8, after V lost 2 bases and J lost 3 bases. The CDR3 reads CSARPTSHSTDTQYF. In DNA, the CDR3 is TGCAGTGCTAGACCGACTAGCCATAGTACAGATACGCAGTATTTT.

This clonotype was recorded at least ten times. The chain couples TRBV12-3 or TRBV12-4 to TRBJ2-3; D gene unclear. CDR3 length: 13 residues. Trimming stripped 4 bases from V and 5 bases from J, with 10 bases between. The CDR3 DNA reads as TGTGCCAGCAGTTCCGCCCTCCGAGATACGCAGTATTTT. Translation: CASSSALRDTQYF.

This clonotype has a handful of counts. The chain is built from TRBV2 and TRBJ2-1; no firm D call. CDR1 and CDR2 (germline): SNHLY, FYNNEI. Trimming stripped 8 bases from V and 10 bases from J, with 12 bases between. The CDR3 extends over 11 amino acids. The CDR3 DNA sequence: TGTGCCAGCCGGGCTAGTAGAGAGCAGTTCTTC. Protein: CASRASREQFF. The whole variable domain, filled in from reference TRBV2 and TRBJ2-1, reads EPEVTQTPSHQVTQMGQEVILRCVPISNHLYFYWYRQILGQKVEFLVSFYNNEISEKSEIFDDQFSVERPDGSNFTLKIRSTKLEDSAMYFCASRASREQFFGPGTRLTVL.